The 30 T cell receptor beta chains below were found in one sample sequenced in a study of breast tumors, draining lymph nodes, adjacent tissues. TCRdb reprocessed the multiplex PCR reads with MiXCR, giving one entry per CDR3 protein. This table holds 12,000 to 15,000 distinct CDR3 sequences, 55% found once. Specimen: tumor-adjacent breast tissue. The receptors were gathered from a female donor with breast cancer. Some clones in this sample may be carry-over from other donors' samples.

With regard to this clonotype: At one end the junction does not follow the germline gene, possibly because of a read error. The chain links TRBV6-1 to TRBJ2-1; tentative D call: TRBD2 (5 bases). CDR1 is MNHNS, CDR2 SASEGT, per germline. CDR3 size: 15 residues. CDR3 nucleotide sequence: TGTGCCAGCAGTCAACCGGGGAGCTCCTGCAATGAGCAGTTCTTC. Amino acids: CASSQPGSSCNEQFF.

A note on this clonotype: The missing conserved phenylalanine or tryptophan at the end of this CDR3 makes a read error likely. Because the CDR3's place on the DNA is in doubt, the DNA is left out and the CDR3 is given as listed by TCRdb. The CDR3 spells CASSYSRAANTGELMS. This chain connects TRBV6-5 to TRBJ2-2. The CDR3 is 16 amino acids in total, end residues counted. Germline-derived CDR1 and CDR2 are MNHEY and SVGAGI.

J is TRBJ2-6 and V is TRBV2; D unclear. The CDR3 has 15 amino acids. Germline V gene sequence: CDR1 SNHLY, CDR2 FYNNEI. V lost 7 bases, J lost 0 bases, and 10 bases lay in between. The CDR3 loop reads CASITDISGANVLTF. The CDR3 nucleotides are TGTGCCAGCATCACCGACATCTCTGGGGCCAACGTCCTGACTTTC. Drawing the rest from reference TRBV2 and TRBJ2-6, the complete variable domain is EPEVTQTPSHQVTQMGQEVILRCVPISNHLYFYWYRQILGQKVEFLVSFYNNEISEKSEIFDDQFSVERPDGSNFTLKIRSTKLEDSAMYFCASITDISGANVLTFGAGSRLTVL.

The chain is built from TRBV10-3 and TRBJ1-2; 12 bases map to TRBD1. CDR1 and CDR2 (germline): ENHRY, SYGVKD. V trimming: 6 bases; J trimming: 0 bases; junction bases outside the gene matches: 2. This CDR3 region has 15 residues. The CDR3, as DNA: TGTGCCATCAGCGGGACAGGGGGCACTAACTATGGCTACACCTTC. Amino acid sequence: CAISGTGGTNYGYTF.

This clonotype was seen once. The V call is TRBV20-1, the J call TRBJ1-2, with D hard to call. Germline-derived CDR1 and CDR2 are DFQATT and SNEGSKA (reference sequence). Deletions cut 3 bases from V and 3 bases from J, with 5 bases between. CDR3 length: 11 amino acids. The CDR3 bases are TGCAGTGCTAGGACCGACTATGGCTACACCTTC. Protein: CSARTDYGYTF.

This chain links TRBV24-1 with TRBJ2-7; D not resolved. This CDR3 has 16 amino acids. V was cut by 4 bases and J by 1 base, with 16 bases left in between. Germline CDR1 KGHDR, CDR2 SFDVKD. CDR3 nucleotides: TGTGCCACCAGTGACCCCGCCCAAGGTCCTTCCTACGAGCAGTACTTC. Translated, it gives CATSDPAQGPSYEQYF.

This clonotype showed up just once. The CDR3 spells CASSIGTSGVEVTNTGELFF. The CDR3 DNA follows: TGTGCCAGTAGTATAGGGACCAGCGGGGTCGAGGTAACGAACACCGGGGAGCTGTTTTTT. The J gene is TRBJ2-2, the V gene TRBV19, with 7 nucleotides matching TRBD2. The germline V gene has CDR1 LNHDA and CDR2 SQIVND (reference sequence). The CDR3 is 20 amino acids. Germline trimming cut 1 base from V and 0 bases from J; bases unmatched to any gene: 14.

This clonotype was observed a single time. The gene calls are TRBV6-4 and TRBJ2-3, with D possibly being TRBD1 (5 bases). Germline CDR1 is MRHNA and CDR2 is SNTAGT. This CDR3 is 13 amino acids long. Trimming shortened V by 5 bases and J by 1 base, and 7 bases separated the two germline ends. CDR3 amino acids: CASSTTGTDTQYF. CDR3 coding DNA: TGTGCCAGCAGTACGACAGGCACAGATACGCAGTATTTT.

Notes on this clonotype: The germline gene is not matched at one end of the junction; a read error may be the cause. The rearrangement uses TRBV4-3 and TRBJ2-7; 10 bases line up with TRBD1. The CDR3 totals 15 residues. Germline values: CDR1 LGHNA, CDR2 YSLEER. In DNA form, the CDR3 reads TGCGCCAGCAGCCATCGGACAGGGGGTAGCTACGAGCGGTACTTC. Amino acid sequence: CASSHRTGGSYERYF.

Ten or more counts support this clonotype. The chain links TRBV10-2 to TRBJ2-4; D unclear. With 3 bases removed from V and 6 bases from J, the gap between germline ends came to 12 bases. Germline lookup yields CDR1 WSHSY and CDR2 SAAADI. The CDR3 consists of 14 residues. DNA for the CDR3: TGCGCCAGCAGTGAAAGGACCCAGAGAAACATTCAGTACTTC. Protein product: CASSERTQRNIQYF.

Concerning this clonotype itself: The CDR3 ends on some other residue instead of the conserved phenylalanine or tryptophan, so this is likely a read error. The limits of the CDR3 on the DNA are not certain, so only TCRdb's listed CDR3 is given. The chain combines TRBV7-2 with TRBJ1-2; the table's D call, TRBD1, has no DNA check behind it. The CDR3 length equals 13 residues, ends included. Germline V lookup: CDR1 SGHTA, CDR2 FQGNSA. Here the CDR3 reads CAGSLMEQGSYAL.

As to this clonotype: This could be a read error, since a much larger clone is one nucleotide away. V is TRBV11-2 and J is TRBJ1-1; 9 nucleotides line up with TRBD1. Per germline, CDR1 SGHAT and CDR2 FQNNGV. This CDR3 has 16 residues. The V gene end was trimmed by 7 bases and the J gene end by 6 bases; junction bases not matched to a gene: 15. The CDR3 DNA sequence: TGTGCCAGCACCACTCGGACAGGGGTGCGTAACGCTGAAGCTTTCTTT. Translating it yields CASTTRTGVRNAEAFF.

In this sample, this clonotype turned up many times. A much larger clone is a single base away; this may be a read error. V is TRBV20-1 and J is TRBJ2-5, with 13 bases that match TRBD2. Germline V lookup: CDR1 DFQATT, CDR2 SNEGSKA (reference sequence). There are 14 residues in the CDR3. V was clipped by 6 bases and J by 9 bases; unmatched bases: 10. The chain's CDR3 is CSAILAGGPAAQYF. CDR3 coding DNA: TGCAGTGCAATACTAGCGGGAGGGCCGGCGGCCCAGTACTTC.

The rearrangement uses TRBV13 and TRBJ2-3; D is possibly TRBD1 or TRBD2 (6 bases each). This CDR3 has 15 amino acids. Trimming took 3 bases from V and 2 from J, leaving 12 bases between them. Germline CDR1 and CDR2: PRHDT and FYEKMQ (reference sequence). The CDR3 sequence is CASSLGAGFTDTQYF. The CDR3 coding sequence is TGTGCCAGCAGCTTGGGGGCGGGATTCACAGATACGCAGTATTTT.

V usage is TRBV7-2 and J usage is TRBJ1-5; the D gene is possibly TRBD1 (5 bases). Trimming cost V 5 bases and J 1 base, with 9 bases left between them. The CDR3 spans 14 residues. CDR1 SGHTA and CDR2 FQGNSA come from the germline V gene. CDR3 bases: TGTGCCAGCAGCCCGTGGGACAGCAATCAGCCCCAGCATTTT. The encoded protein is CASSPWDSNQPQHF.

By its share, this clonotype is medium-sized. V usage is TRBV29-1 and J usage is TRBJ1-2, with 8 bases matching TRBD1. J gave up 2 bases and V 7 bases, and 6 bases lay outside the gene matches. The length of the CDR3 is 13 residues. The germline CDR1 and CDR2 sequences are SQVTM and ANQGSEA. This CDR3 is CSAGTGTNYGYTF. Here the CDR3 DNA reads TGCAGCGCCGGGACAGGTACGAACTATGGCTACACCTTC.

This clonotype has just one count. The chain recombines TRBV20-1 with TRBJ1-2; D might be TRBD1 (5 bases). Trimming pared 4 bases from V and 8 bases from J, leaving 20 bases between. Germline values: CDR1 DFQATT, CDR2 SNEGSKA (reference sequence). This CDR3 spans 14 amino acids. In DNA, the CDR3 is TGCAGTGCTACCAGGACAACCACCGCCGTGGGCTACACCTTC. Residues: CSATRTTTAVGYTF.

The J gene is TRBJ2-7, the V gene TRBV6-4; 7 bases are a match to TRBD2. This CDR3 has 18 residues. V shed 5 bases and J 5 bases; nucleotides not matched to a gene: 21. CDR1 is MRHNA and CDR2 is SNTAGT in the germline V gene. Written as DNA, the CDR3 is TGTGCCAGCAGTCGGTATGGAGGGGAGGGGACCCACGGGAACGAGCAGTACTTC. It encodes CASSRYGGEGTHGNEQYF.

Points on this clonotype: No conserved phenylalanine or tryptophan ends this CDR3, so it is likely a read error. Because the CDR3's place on the DNA is in doubt, the DNA is left out and the CDR3 is given as listed by TCRdb. The rearrangement uses TRBV30 and TRBJ2-2. Germline CDR1 reads GTSNPN; CDR2 reads SVGIG (reference sequence). The CDR3 has 13 amino acids, counting both end residues. CDR3 sequence: CAWSIAETGELLC.

This sequence joins TRBV5-6 and TRBJ2-7, with TRBD1 matching over 7 bases. The CDR3 spans 17 residues. Germline V CDR1 and CDR2: SGHDT, YYEEEE. V gave up 7 bases and J gave up 3 bases; unmatched junction bases: 19. The CDR3 region is CASGTKMDGTENYEQYF. The CDR3 bases are TGTGCCAGCGGGACGAAGATGGACGGGACAGAAAACTACGAGCAGTACTTC. The complete variable domain, with remaining parts taken from reference TRBV5-6 and TRBJ2-7, reads DAGVTQSPTHLIKTRGQQVTLRCSPKSGHDTVSWYQQALGQGPQFIFQYYEEEERQRGNFPDRFSGHQFPNYSSELNVNALLLGDSALYLCASGTKMDGTENYEQYFGPGTRLTVT.

The V call is TRBV7-9, the J call TRBJ2-7, with 8 bases aligning to TRBD2. The CDR3 runs 15 residues. The V and J ends lost 6 bases and 1 base, in that order; junction bases with no gene match: 8. Per germline, CDR1 SEHNR and CDR2 FQNEAQ (reference sequence). CDR3 sequence: CASRPQLAESYEQYF. CDR3 DNA sequence: TGTGCCAGCAGGCCACAACTAGCGGAGTCCTACGAGCAGTACTTC.

The chain employs TRBV12-3 or TRBV12-4 and TRBJ1-2, with D uncertain. The CDR3 contains 11 residues. The V end was cut by 0 bases, the J end by 8 bases, with 4 bases between. CDR3 sequence: CASSLAGGYTF. The DNA of the CDR3 is TGTGCCAGCAGTTTAGCAGGGGGCTACACCTTC.

The rearrangement uses TRBV7-9 and TRBJ1-6, with 10 bases aligning to TRBD1. V shed 3 bases and J 10 bases; nucleotides not matched to a gene: 6. There are 15 residues in the CDR3. CDR1 and CDR2 from the germline V gene are SEHNR and FQNEAQ (reference sequence). In DNA form, the CDR3 reads TGTGCCAGCAGCTTCACCGGGACAGGGGTCTCACCCCTCCACTTT. Translation: CASSFTGTGVSPLHF.

This clonotype was seen at least ten times. The chain combines TRBV28 with TRBJ1-2; no clear D. This CDR3 contains 15 residues. From germline, CDR1 is MDHEN and CDR2 SYDVKM. V was pared by 7 bases and J by 4 bases, with 19 bases between. CDR3 in DNA: TGTGCCAGCAAGGGTGAGCCGGCGATGGGCTATGGCTACACCTTC. This sequence encodes CASKGEPAMGYGYTF.

By share, this clonotype counts as medium-sized. The gene calls are TRBV30 and TRBJ1-3, with D hard to call. V shed 0 bases and J shed 3 bases, with 0 bases lying between them. Germline V gene lookup returns CDR1 GTSNPN and CDR2 SVGIG (reference sequence). The CDR3 has 11 residues. CDR3 in amino acids: CAWSVGNTIYF. Here the CDR3 DNA reads TGTGCCTGGAGTGTTGGAAACACCATATATTTT.

As to this clonotype: At one of its ends the junction is not consistent with the germline gene, which may arise from a read error. CDR3 region: CASRLGGPDRDWSQPQHF. CDR3 nucleotide sequence: TGTGCCAGCAGGTTGGGGGGGCCGGACAGAGATTGGAGTCAGCCCCAGCATTTT. This rearrangement joins TRBV5-5 to TRBJ1-5; weak D call: TRBD1 (6 bases). Germline V gives CDR1 SGHKS, CDR2 YYEKEE (reference sequence). The CDR3 runs 18 residues.

V usage is TRBV4-3 and J usage is TRBJ2-3, with D possibly being TRBD1 (5 bases). Trimming removed 0 bases at V and 5 bases at J, with 15 bases between. Germline V gene lookup returns CDR1 LGHNA and CDR2 YSLEER. The CDR3 consists of 16 residues. For the CDR3, the DNA is TGCGCCAGCAGCCAAGATTGGGGCGAGATTGGAGATACGCAGTATTTT. Residues: CASSQDWGEIGDTQYF.

This clonotype is categorized as medium-sized (0.01 to 0.1%). One end of the junction is discordant with germline, which a read error may explain. The chain carries TRBV2 and TRBJ2-7; D could derive from TRBD1 or TRBD2 (6 bases each). CDR3 length: 15 residues. Per the germline V gene, CDR1 is SNHLY and CDR2 is FYNNEI. CDR3: CASSLSTGASYEHTF. DNA of the CDR3: TGTGCCAGTTCCCTCTCAACGGGGGCATCCTACGAGCATACCTTC.

This chain uses TRBV5-5 with TRBJ2-7; the match to TRBD1 covers 10 bases. The CDR3 runs to 15 residues. CDR1 and CDR2 from the germline V gene are SGHKS and YYEKEE (reference sequence). V was pared by 4 bases and J by 0 bases, with 4 bases of the junction left unmatched. The CDR3 region is CASSGGTGVSYEQYF. CDR3 DNA sequence: TGTGCCAGCAGCGGGGGGACAGGGGTCTCCTACGAGCAGTACTTC.

This clonotype appeared many times. J is TRBJ2-1 and V is TRBV3-1, with unresolved D. The CDR3 sequence is 13 residues long. CDR1 is LGHDT and CDR2 is YNNKEL in the germline V gene (reference sequence). The ends were cut back, 5 bases at V and 9 bases at J, with 14 bases in the middle. CDR3 DNA sequence: TGTGCCAGCAGCTTAAGTCGTGGCCTTGAGCAGTTCTTC. Amino acid sequence: CASSLSRGLEQFF.